This T cell receptor (beta chain) was sequenced for a study of shared clonotypes between healthy human individuals. Repertoires were generated with immunoSEQ multiplex PCR, while TCRdb's copy carries only in-frame clones and drops some. The sample carries 2 million to 2.5 million clones, approximately 94% recorded once. V lost 3 bases to trimming and J lost 4 bases; unmatched junction nucleotides: 6. This CDR3 comprises 15 residues. CDR1 and CDR2 from the germline V gene are MNHNY and SVGAGI (reference sequence). Sequencing was carried out using naive CD4+ T cells sorted from blood. Subset denoted: CD45RA+ positively selected. The receptor's source is a young man in good health. The chain recombines TRBV6-6 with TRBJ1-5, with 7 bases fitting TRBD1. Written as DNA, the CDR3 is TGTGCCAGCAGTTATACAGGGGCGGGGAATCAGCCCCAGCATTTT. Translation gives CASSYTGAGNQPQHF.